This T cell receptor (beta chain) was found in a study of radiotherapy plus CTLA-4 blockade in lung cancer. Looked up from germline, CDR1 is LNHDA and CDR2 is SQIVND (reference sequence). The germline V and J ends were trimmed by 6 bases and 10 bases, with 19 bases remaining between them. The CDR3 spans 15 residues. Lung cancer patients with chemo-refractory metastatic non-small-cell disease were given focal radiation plus CTLA-4 blockade with ipilimumab. Some clones are missing from TCRdb's copy, which holds only in-frame ones; the method was immunoSEQ multiplex PCR. The sample includes fewer than 90,000 clones, around 86% of them seen just once. Study-wide results and caveats: TCR clones of tumor origin grew in blood after radiotherapy plus ipilimumab.

Of note for this clone: Its specificity is not known.

The chain is built from TRBV19 and TRBJ1-6; D may be TRBD1 (5 bases). This specimen consisted of peripheral blood, obtained from a patient treated with radiotherapy plus ipilimumab. The clonotype originates from a human donor with non-small cell lung cancer who had stable disease on radiotherapy plus ipilimumab. CDR3 bases: TGTGCCAGTAGAAGAGAGGGCAGGGACGAATCACCCCTCCACTTT. Amino acid sequence: CASRREGRDESPLHF.